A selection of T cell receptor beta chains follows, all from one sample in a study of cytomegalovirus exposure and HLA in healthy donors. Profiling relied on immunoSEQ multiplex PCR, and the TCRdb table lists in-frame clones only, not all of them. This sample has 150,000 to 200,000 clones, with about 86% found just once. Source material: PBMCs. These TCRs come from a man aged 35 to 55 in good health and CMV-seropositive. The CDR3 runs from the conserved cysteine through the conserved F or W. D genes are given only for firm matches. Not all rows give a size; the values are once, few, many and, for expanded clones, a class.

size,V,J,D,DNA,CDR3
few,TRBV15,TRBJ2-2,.,TGTGCCATCCCCAACAGGTCGAACACCGGGGAGCTGTTTTTT,CAIPNRSNTGELFF
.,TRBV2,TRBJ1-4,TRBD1,TGTGCCAGCAGTGAAATCCGACTGAACTCAGGGGGAAAACTGTTTTTT,CASSEIRLNSGGKLFF
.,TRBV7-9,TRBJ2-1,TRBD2,TGTGCCAGCAGCTCCACTAGCGGGAGCTTCTATGAGCAGTTCTTC,CASSSTSGSFYEQFF
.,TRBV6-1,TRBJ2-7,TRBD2,TGTGCCAGCAGTGAAGCGAACGCGGGAGGGACCTACGAGCAGTACTTC,CASSEANAGGTYEQYF
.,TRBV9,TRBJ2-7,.,TGTGCCAGCAGCGTAGGGAGGGCCTACGAGCAGTACTTC,CASSVGRAYEQYF
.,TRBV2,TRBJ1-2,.,TGTGCCAGCAGTGAAACGGTGAACTATGGCTACACCTTC,CASSETVNYGYTF
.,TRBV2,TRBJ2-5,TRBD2,TGTGCCAGCAGTGGGCTAGCGGGAGGGGCCCAGTACTTC,CASSGLAGGAQYF
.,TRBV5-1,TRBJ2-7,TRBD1,TGCGCCAGCAGCTCTTCAACAGGGGGCACGTTCACCTACGAGCAGTACTTC,CASSSSTGGTFTYEQYF
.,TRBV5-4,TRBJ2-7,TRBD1,TGTGCCACCACCGGGACAGGTGCCTACGAGCAGTACTTC,CATTGTGAYEQYF
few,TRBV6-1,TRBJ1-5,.,TGTGCCAGCAGTGAACTCGCAGGGCCGAATCAGCCCCAGCATTTT,CASSELAGPNQPQHF
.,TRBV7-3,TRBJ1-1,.,TGTGCCAGCAGCCCTTACAATAATCCGACTGAAGCTTTCTTT,CASSPYNNPTEAFF
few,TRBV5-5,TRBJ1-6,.,TGTGCCAGCACCCCCATCCTGGGCAGGGGCAATTCACCCCTCCACTTT,CASTPILGRGNSPLHF
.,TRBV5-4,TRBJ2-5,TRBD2,TGTGCCAGCAGCTCCACCACTAGCGGCCAAGAGACCCAGTACTTC,CASSSTTSGQETQYF
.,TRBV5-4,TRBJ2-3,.,TGTGCCAGCAGTAGGGAGCGTGGGGATACGCAGTATTTT,CASSRERGDTQYF